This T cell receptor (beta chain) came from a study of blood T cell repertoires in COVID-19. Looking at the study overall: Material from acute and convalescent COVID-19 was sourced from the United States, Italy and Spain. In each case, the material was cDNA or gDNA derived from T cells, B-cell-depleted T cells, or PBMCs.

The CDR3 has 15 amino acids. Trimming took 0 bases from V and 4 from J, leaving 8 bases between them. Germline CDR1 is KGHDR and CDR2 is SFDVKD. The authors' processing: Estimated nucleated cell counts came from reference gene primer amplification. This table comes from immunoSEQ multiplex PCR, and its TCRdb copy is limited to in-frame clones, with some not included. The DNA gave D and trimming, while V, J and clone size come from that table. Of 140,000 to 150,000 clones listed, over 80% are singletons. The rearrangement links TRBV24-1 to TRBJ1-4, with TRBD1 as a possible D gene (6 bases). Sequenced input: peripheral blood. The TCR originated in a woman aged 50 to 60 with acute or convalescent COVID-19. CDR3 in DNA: TGTGCCACCAGTGATTTGCCGGACAGTAATGAAAAACTGTTTTTT. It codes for CATSDLPDSNEKLFF.